This T cell receptor beta chain was captured in a study of control samples from healthy donors and cancer patients. Repertoires were generated with immunoSEQ multiplex PCR, while TCRdb's copy carries only in-frame clones and drops some. The repertoire includes just over 150,000 clones, about 90% of them detected once, and more than 10% sits in the top ten. Germline lookup yields CDR1 MDHEN and CDR2 SYDVKM. V gave up 6 bases and J gave up 0 bases; unmatched junction bases: 5. The CDR3 runs to 15 residues. J is TRBJ2-3 and V is TRBV28; 8 bases agree with TRBD2. This sequence originates from a man aged 30 to 45 in good health. What was sequenced was blood. Here the CDR3 DNA reads TGTGCCAGCAGCGCTAGCGGGTTAAGCACAGATACGCAGTATTTT. It is translated as CASSASGLSTDTQYF.